These 32 T cell receptor beta chains originate from one sample sequenced in a study of radiotherapy plus CTLA-4 blockade in lung cancer (dated by TCRdb to 2017 to 2018). Libraries were prepared through the immunoSEQ multiplex PCR assay. Entries here come from immuneACCESS through TCRdb and include only in-frame sequences with V and J called. Some clones fail to appear in such tables; in the studies checked, an unresolved V gene covers under half of the shortfall, and the cause of the remainder is unknown. Present in this sample are about 59,000 clones, just under 85% of which were seen just once. 5% to 7.5% of the sample comes from the top ten. This specimen was peripheral blood, taken from a patient treated with radiotherapy plus ipilimumab. These receptors came from a human donor with non-small cell lung cancer whose response to radiotherapy plus ipilimumab could not be evaluated.

The rearrangement joins TRBV5-1 to TRBJ1-2; a weak D match, TRBD1 (6 bases). From germline, CDR1 is SGHRS and CDR2 YFSETQ. This CDR3 spans 13 amino acids. V was cut by 2 bases and J by 8 bases, with 13 bases left in between. CDR3: CASSLQGDTGYTF. The CDR3 DNA reads as TGCGCCAGCAGCTTACAGGGTGATACGGGCTACACCTTC.

The chain couples TRBV11-2 to TRBJ1-1, with a weak D call TRBD1 (5 bases). V shed 4 bases and J shed 11 bases, with 17 bases lying between them. The CDR3 contains 13 residues. The germline gives CDR1 SGHAT, CDR2 FQNNGV. Here the CDR3 reads CASSSGLENWAFF. Written as DNA, the CDR3 is TGTGCCAGCAGCTCGGGACTGGAAAACTGGGCTTTCTTT.

This clone was seen a few times. CDR3 region: CSVAGTGGTGYTF. The CDR3 bases are TGCAGCGTAGCCGGGACAGGGGGCACCGGCTACACCTTC. The chain is built from TRBV29-1 and TRBJ1-2; TRBD1 matches 12 bases. Germline CDR1 reads SQVTM; CDR2 reads ANQGSEA. This CDR3 has 13 amino acids. V dropped 6 bases and J dropped 8; count of bases not matched to a gene: 7.

This clone has only a few counts. This chain links TRBV7-2 with TRBJ2-1; TRBD1 might be the D (5 bases). V shed 4 bases and J shed 7 bases, with 20 bases lying between them. The CDR3 runs 16 residues. Looked up from germline, CDR1 is SGHTA and CDR2 is FQGNSA. CDR3 DNA sequence: TGTGCCAGCAGCTCTCCAGGGATGTCCGGTGGGAATGAGCAGTTCTTC. Its protein is CASSSPGMSGGNEQFF.

V and J are TRBV23-1 and TRBJ2-5; D might be TRBD1 (5 bases). TRBV23-1 counts as an open reading frame of uncertain function. The CDR3 is 14 residues long. Trimming removed 4 bases from V and 7 bases from J, with 16 bases in between. CDR3 protein: CASSRRVRSWTQYF. CDR3 DNA sequence: TGCGCCAGCAGTCGCAGGGTTCGTTCGTGGACCCAGTACTTC.

The genes are TRBV18 and TRBJ2-1; TRBD1 is a possible D gene (5 bases). CDR1 is KGHSH and CDR2 is LQKENI in the germline V gene. This CDR3 comprises 15 residues. V was clipped by 3 bases and J by 4 bases, with 13 bases between them. For the CDR3, the DNA is TGTGCCAGCTCACCCTCCAGACAGCTATACAATGAGCAGTTCTTC. The encoded protein is CASSPSRQLYNEQFF.

The chain uses TRBV6-6 and TRBJ1-1, with D unresolved. This CDR3 contains 15 residues. With 7 bases removed from V and 2 bases from J, the gap between germline ends came to 17 bases. Germline assignment: CDR1 MNHNY and CDR2 SVGAGI (reference sequence). The CDR3 reads CASKFAGTDNTEAFF. CDR3 sequence (DNA): TGTGCCAGCAAGTTTGCGGGAACAGACAACACTGAAGCTTTCTTT.

The CDR3 reads CASSIEGSRPDTQYF. The CDR3 DNA follows: TGTGCCAGTAGTATTGAGGGCAGCCGGCCAGATACGCAGTATTTT. The chain joins TRBV19 to TRBJ2-3; tentative D call: TRBD2 (5 bases). The germline gives CDR1 LNHDA, CDR2 SQIVND (reference sequence). The CDR3 is 15 amino acids. Trimming took 3 bases from V and 4 from J, leaving 14 bases between them.

V usage is TRBV2 and J usage is TRBJ1-2; weak D call: TRBD1 (6 bases). Per germline, CDR1 SNHLY and CDR2 FYNNEI. Trimming stripped 3 bases from V and 7 bases from J, with 15 bases between. The CDR3 runs to 14 residues. CDR3 sequence reads: CASSEAQGGSGYTF. The CDR3 nucleotides are TGTGCCAGCAGTGAGGCACAGGGTGGTAGTGGCTACACCTTC.

The chain carries TRBV19 and TRBJ2-1; TRBD2 matches at 8 bases. CDR1 and CDR2 from the germline V gene are LNHDA and SQIVND (reference sequence). Germline trimming cut 5 bases from V and 9 bases from J; bases unmatched to any gene: 9. The CDR3 is made up of 14 amino acids. As DNA, the CDR3 is TGTGCCAGTAGTCCGGGAGCGGGAGTCGGTGAGCAGTTCTTC. Its translation is CASSPGAGVGEQFF. The full variable domain, rest sourced from reference TRBV19 and TRBJ2-1, is DGGITQSPKYLFRKEGQNVTLSCEQNLNHDAMYWYRQDPGQGLRLIYYSQIVNDFQKGDIAEGYSVSREKKESFPLTVTSAQKNPTAFYLCASSPGAGVGEQFFGPGTRLTVL.

The rearrangement joins TRBV5-1 to TRBJ2-5, with TRBD2 matching 7 bases. This CDR3 has 15 residues. Germline V gives CDR1 SGHRS, CDR2 YFSETQ. The V gene end was trimmed by 2 bases and the J gene end by 1 base; junction bases not matched to a gene: 5. CDR3 sequence: CASSFGGGTQETQYF. The CDR3 DNA reads as TGCGCCAGCAGCTTTGGGGGGGGGACCCAAGAGACCCAGTACTTC.

The chain recombines TRBV7-2 with TRBJ2-7; 8 nucleotides align to TRBD2. The CDR3 covers 15 residues. Trimming at V came to 1 base and at J to 6 bases, leaving 8 bases not matched to a gene. CDR1 is SGHTA, CDR2 FQGNSA, per germline. The CDR3 protein is CASSLVQGGRSEQYF. DNA for the CDR3: TGTGCCAGCAGCTTAGTGCAGGGCGGGAGGTCCGAGCAGTACTTC.

This clone was seen once. The rearrangement uses TRBV7-2 and TRBJ2-7; TRBD2 might be the D (5 bases). This CDR3 has 14 residues. V was trimmed by 4 bases and J by 6 bases, leaving 16 bases between them. Germline CDR1 SGHTA, CDR2 FQGNSA. The CDR3 DNA follows: TGTGCCAGCAGCTGGAACCCGGGAAGGTCCGAGCAGTACTTC. Amino acids: CASSWNPGRSEQYF.

The chain recombines TRBV6-1 with TRBJ1-3, with 8 bases that match TRBD1. This CDR3 contains 13 residues. CDR1 is MNHNS, CDR2 SASEGT, per germline. The trim removed 6 bases at V and 4 bases at J, leaving 2 bases unmatched. The CDR3 protein is CASRDRVGNTIYF. DNA of the CDR3: TGTGCCAGCAGGGACAGGGTGGGAAACACCATATATTTT.

This clone was detected once. V gene TRBV27 combines with J gene TRBJ1-6, with a tentative D call TRBD1 (6 bases). Germline V gene sequence: CDR1 MNHEY, CDR2 SMNVEV (reference sequence). The CDR3 totals 14 residues. Trimming removed 8 bases from V and 2 bases from J, with 10 bases in between. The CDR3, as DNA: TGTGCCAGCGCCCAGGGGCCCTATAATTCACCCCTCCACTTT. It is translated as CASAQGPYNSPLHF.

This clone is a singleton in its sample. V gene TRBV7-2 combines with J gene TRBJ1-3; D remains ambiguous. Looked up from germline, CDR1 is SGHTA and CDR2 is FQGNSA. This CDR3 spans 13 amino acids. Trimming removed 5 bases at V and 4 bases at J, with 9 bases between. The CDR3, as DNA: TGTGCCAGCAGCACTTCGGGGGGAAACACCATATATTTT. It yields the protein CASSTSGGNTIYF. Complete variable domain (other parts from reference TRBV7-2 and TRBJ1-3): GAGVSQSPSNKVTEKGKDVELRCDPISGHTALYWYRQSLGQGLEFLIYFQGNSAPDKSGLPSDRFSAERTGGSVSTLTIQRTQQEDSAVYLCASSTSGGNTIYFGEGSWLTVV.

This clone has only one observation. The chain joins TRBV14 to TRBJ2-5, with D perhaps matching TRBD2 (5 bases). With 2 bases removed from V and 7 bases from J, the gap between germline ends came to 11 bases. Looked up from germline, CDR1 is SGHDN and CDR2 is FVKESK. The CDR3 spans 13 residues. The CDR3 sequence is CASSQMRVGTQYF. CDR3 sequence (DNA): TGTGCCAGCAGCCAAATGAGGGTTGGGACCCAGTACTTC.

V is TRBV2 and J is TRBJ2-3; possibly TRBD2 for D (6 bases). The germline gives CDR1 SNHLY, CDR2 FYNNEI. The CDR3 has 15 residues. Deletions cut 3 bases from V and 2 bases from J, with 12 bases between. CDR3 loop: CASSEGGPNTDTQYF. The CDR3 DNA follows: TGTGCCAGCAGTGAGGGGGGTCCAAACACAGATACGCAGTATTTT.

The chain uses TRBV29-1 and TRBJ2-3; 9 bases are shared with TRBD2. The CDR3 consists of 14 residues. Germline CDR1 SQVTM, CDR2 ANQGSEA. V was pared by 4 bases and J by 6 bases, with 8 bases of the junction left unmatched. DNA of the CDR3: TGCAGCGTTGGGAGCGGGAGGTATAGGGATACGCAGTATTTT. Protein sequence: CSVGSGRYRDTQYF.

The chain joins TRBV27 to TRBJ1-2; 7 nucleotides align to TRBD1. The J segment lost 3 bases and the V segment lost 2 bases, leaving 6 bases of the junction unmatched. Germline V gene data show CDR1 as MNHEY and CDR2 as SMNVEV (reference sequence). The CDR3 extends over 15 amino acids. The CDR3, as DNA: TGTGCCAGCAGTTTAGGGGTTACAGGGGACTATGGCTACACCTTC. Its protein product is CASSLGVTGDYGYTF.

This sequence joins TRBV5-8 and TRBJ1-1; D gene ambiguous. The CDR3 length is 11 residues. The germline gives CDR1 SGHTS, CDR2 YDEGEE. V lost 4 bases, J lost 4 bases, and 5 bases lay in between. CDR3 residues: CASSEFTEAFF. Here the CDR3 DNA reads TGTGCCAGCAGCGAGTTCACTGAAGCTTTCTTT. Using reference TRBV5-8 and TRBJ1-1 for the parts outside the CDR3, the full variable domain is EAGVTQSPTHLIKTRGQQATLRCSPISGHTSVYWYQQALGLGLQFLLWYDEGEERNRGNFPPRFSGRQFPNYSSELNVNALELEDSALYLCASSEFTEAFFGQGTRLTVV.

The J gene is TRBJ2-7, the V gene TRBV6-1; 7 nucleotides agree with TRBD1. CDR3 length: 13 amino acids. Germline assignment: CDR1 MNHNS and CDR2 SASEGT. J gave up 2 bases and V 6 bases, and 4 bases lay outside the gene matches. The CDR3 bases are TGTGCCAGCAGGGGACAGCCCACCTACGAGCAGTACTTC. This codes for CASRGQPTYEQYF.

The chain uses TRBV19 and TRBJ1-3, with D perhaps TRBD1 (5 bases). V was trimmed by 1 base and J by 4 bases, leaving 11 bases between them. The CDR3 runs 15 residues. Looked up from germline, CDR1 is LNHDA and CDR2 is SQIVND (reference sequence). The CDR3 coding sequence is TGTGCCAGTAGTATAGCCGCAGGGTCCGGAAACACCATATATTTT. It translates to CASSIAAGSGNTIYF.

Written as DNA, the CDR3 is TGTGCCAGCAGCCCCAGGGCAGGGAACGAGCAGTACTTC. Translating gives CASSPRAGNEQYF. The rearrangement uses TRBV6-5 and TRBJ2-7; D possibly corresponds to TRBD1 (5 bases). CDR1 is MNHEY, CDR2 SVGAGI, per germline. CDR3 length: 13 residues. Trimming stripped 6 bases from V and 5 bases from J, with 14 bases between.

V is TRBV7-9 and J is TRBJ1-2; 10 bases agree with TRBD1. The V and J ends lost 7 bases and 6 bases, in that order; junction bases with no gene match: 14. The CDR3 runs to 16 residues. CDR1 and CDR2 (germline): SEHNR, FQNEAQ (reference sequence). The CDR3 nucleotides are TGTGCCAGCACCCCACAGTCGGGGACAGGGGCCAATGGCTACACCTTC. Its translation: CASTPQSGTGANGYTF.

CDR3 region: CASSPRRGRGPTGELFF. The CDR3 DNA reads TGTGCCAGCAGCCCACGCAGAGGCAGGGGCCCCACCGGGGAGCTGTTTTTT. The chain is built from TRBV9 and TRBJ2-2; TRBD1 might be the D (6 bases). The germline CDR1 and CDR2 sequences are SGDLS and YYNGEE. Trimming removed 4 bases from V and 4 bases from J, with 20 bases in between. The CDR3 is made up of 17 amino acids.

V gene TRBV5-4 combines with J gene TRBJ2-7; 7 bases agree with TRBD1. V shed 0 bases and J 3 bases; nucleotides not matched to a gene: 3. Germline V gives CDR1 SGHNT, CDR2 YYREEE (reference sequence). The CDR3 runs 14 residues. The CDR3 loop reads CASSLEGTVYEQYF. DNA for the CDR3: TGTGCCAGCAGCTTGGAAGGGACAGTCTACGAGCAGTACTTC.

The J gene is TRBJ1-2, the V gene TRBV28, with 7 bases lining up with TRBD1. The CDR3 consists of 13 residues. V was pared by 7 bases and J by 4 bases, with 6 bases of the junction left unmatched. CDR1 MDHEN and CDR2 SYDVKM come from the germline V gene. Here the CDR3 reads CASTEGQLYGYTF. CDR3 sequence (DNA): TGTGCCAGCACCGAGGGACAGCTCTATGGCTACACCTTC.

V and J are TRBV6-1 and TRBJ2-7, with TRBD2 matching over 16 bases. This CDR3 has 15 residues. CDR1 and CDR2 from the germline V gene are MNHNS and SASEGT. Unmatched junction bases numbered 5, after V lost 6 bases and J lost 6 bases. The CDR3 DNA reads as TGTGCCAGCAGGGGGACTAGCGGGAGGGCCTCCGAGCAGTACTTC. Translation gives CASRGTSGRASEQYF.

Concerning this clone: One base away lies a much larger clone, so this may be a sequencing read error. This chain connects TRBV5-5 to TRBJ2-3; no clear D gene. This CDR3 is built from 12 residues. V lost 4 bases and J 0 bases, leaving 3 bases between the germline ends. Germline values: CDR1 SGHKS, CDR2 YYEKEE (reference sequence). CDR3 region: CASSPSTDTQYF. The CDR3 nucleotides are TGTGCCAGCAGCCCTAGCACAGATACGCAGTATTTT.

This clone occurred once. V and J are TRBV28 and TRBJ1-2; D gene uncertain. Deletions cut 3 bases from V and 0 bases from J, with 11 bases between. The germline V gene has CDR1 MDHEN and CDR2 SYDVKM. This CDR3 comprises 15 residues. This CDR3 is CASSFPTGANYGYTF. The CDR3 region has the DNA TGTGCCAGCAGTTTTCCGACGGGAGCTAACTATGGCTACACCTTC.

This clone was seen just once. The chain couples TRBV7-2 to TRBJ2-3, with 7 bases fitting TRBD2. The length of the CDR3 is 15 residues. Germline V gene sequence: CDR1 SGHTA, CDR2 FQGNSA. J gave up 2 bases and V 6 bases, and 8 bases lay outside the gene matches. CDR3 sequence: CASRSTSAITDTQYF. In DNA, the CDR3 is TGTGCCAGCAGGTCTACTAGCGCTATCACAGATACGCAGTATTTT.